Listed below are T cell receptor beta chains from one sample, sequenced in a study of pediatric ulcerative colitis. The method was immunoSEQ multiplex PCR; TCRdb's version includes in-frame clones alone and lacks a portion of them. The table shows tens of thousands of clones, with approximately 87% occurring only once. The sequenced sample was blood. Receptors were obtained from a boy between 10 and 17 years old with severe ulcerative colitis. CDR3s include the opening cysteine and the closing phenylalanine or tryptophan. D genes are given only for firm matches. Clone size is given for some rows only: seen once, a few or many times, or a class if the clone is expanded.

v_call	d_call	clone_size	j_call	cdr3_aa	cdr3_nt
TRBV27	.	few	TRBJ2-7	CASSPNVPGSPQYF	TGTGCCAGCAGTCCAAACGTACCCGGGAGTCCGCAGTACTTC
TRBV4-1	.	.	TRBJ2-1	CASSPPTAREDEQFF	TGCGCCAGCAGCCCACCCACTGCGCGCGAGGATGAGCAGTTCTTC
TRBV19	TRBD2	.	TRBJ2-1	CASSAGGDNEQFF	TGTGCCAGTAGTGCGGGAGGCGACAATGAGCAGTTCTTC
TRBV29-1	.	.	TRBJ1-1	CSVEGRMNTEAFF	TGCAGCGTTGAGGGCAGAATGAACACTGAAGCTTTCTTT
TRBV14	.	.	TRBJ1-2	CASSQDRTGSNGYTF	TGTGCCAGCAGCCAAGATCGAACAGGGTCAAATGGCTACACCTTC
TRBV2	.	.	TRBJ1-3	CASSDGVPGNTIYF	TGTGCCAGCAGTGATGGGGTCCCTGGAAACACCATATATTTT
TRBV25-1	.	few	TRBJ2-1	CAAGTGWDEQFF	TGTGCCGCAGGCACAGGCTGGGATGAGCAGTTCTTC
TRBV29-1	.	.	TRBJ1-2	CSVWEGEYGYTF	TGCAGCGTCTGGGAAGGGGAATATGGCTACACCTTC
TRBV11-1	.	.	TRBJ2-3	CASTSTADPDTQYF	TGTGCCAGCACCAGTACCGCGGATCCAGATACGCAGTATTTT
TRBV4-3	.	.	TRBJ2-7	CASSQDSRQSSYEQYF	TGCGCCAGCAGCCAAGATAGTCGGCAGAGCTCCTACGAGCAGTACTTC
TRBV10-3	TRBD1	.	TRBJ2-7	CAITAGQEGRSQTYEQYF	TGTGCCATCACCGCGGGACAGGAGGGGCGTAGCCAGACCTACGAGCAGTACTTC
TRBV6-6	.	.	TRBJ1-5	CASREGNQPQHF	TGTGCCAGCAGGGAGGGAAATCAGCCCCAGCATTTT
TRBV4-1	.	once	TRBJ2-1	CASSPGPLYNEQFF	TGCGCCAGCAGCCCGGGACCCTTATACAATGAGCAGTTCTTC
TRBV7-9	.	.	TRBJ2-2	CASSFYGRSLDTGELFF	TGTGCCAGCAGCTTTTACGGCCGATCCCTCGACACCGGGGAGCTGTTTTTT
TRBV7-2	TRBD1	.	TRBJ1-2	CASSPRTGSSGYTF	TGTGCCAGCAGCCCACGGACAGGGAGCTCTGGCTACACCTTC
TRBV10-3	.	.	TRBJ2-3	CAITSSEADTQYF	TGTGCCATCACCAGTAGCGAGGCAGATACGCAGTATTTT
TRBV11-3	.	.	TRBJ2-1	CASSLPYNEQFF	TGTGCCAGCAGCTTACCCTACAATGAGCAGTTCTTC
TRBV4-1	TRBD1	.	TRBJ1-5	CASSREQGFGNQPQHF	TGCGCCAGCAGCCGGGAACAGGGGTTCGGCAATCAGCCCCAGCATTTT
TRBV11-3	.	once	TRBJ1-1	CASSFSGDTEAFF	TGTGCCAGCAGCTTTAGTGGGGACACTGAAGCTTTCTTT
TRBV19	.	.	TRBJ2-7	CASTTGRGTTYEQYF	TGTGCCAGTACCACAGGGAGAGGAACGACCTACGAGCAGTACTTC
TRBV19	.	.	TRBJ2-7	CASSNSGNPPYEQYF	TGTGCCAGTAGTAACTCCGGGAACCCGCCCTACGAGCAGTACTTC
TRBV19	TRBD2	.	TRBJ2-7	CASKPSGLYEQYF	TGTGCCAGTAAACCTAGCGGACTCTACGAGCAGTACTTC
TRBV5-1	.	.	TRBJ2-1	CASSLIRNEQFF	TGCGCCAGCAGCTTGATTCGCAATGAGCAGTTCTTC
TRBV6-5	TRBD1	.	TRBJ2-2	CASSYDRAVGELFF	TGTGCCAGCAGTTACGACAGGGCGGTCGGGGAGCTGTTTTTT
TRBV28	TRBD2	.	TRBJ2-7	CASSPDSGLAGVEQYF	TGTGCCAGCAGTCCTGATTCGGGACTAGCGGGAGTCGAGCAGTACTTC
TRBV7-9	.	.	TRBJ2-7	CASSFFQATPYEQYF	TGTGCCAGCAGCTTTTTCCAGGCAACCCCCTACGAGCAGTACTTC
TRBV2	.	.	TRBJ2-1	CASSEKLGQASQFF	TGTGCCAGCAGTGAAAAATTGGGGCAGGCCTCCCAGTTCTTC
TRBV2	TRBD2	.	TRBJ2-3	CASSGEAGSVSDTQYF	TGTGCCAGCAGTGGAGAAGCGGGATCGGTGTCAGATACGCAGTATTTT
TRBV4-1	TRBD1	.	TRBJ2-7	CASSQSKGAGVAYEQYF	TGCGCCAGCAGCCAATCGAAGGGGGCAGGAGTGGCCTACGAGCAGTACTTC
TRBV2	TRBD2	.	TRBJ2-3	CASSEREGADTQYF	TGTGCCAGCAGTGAGCGGGAGGGGGCAGATACGCAGTATTTT
TRBV5-6	TRBD2	.	TRBJ2-2	CASSLAQRGYTGELFF	TGTGCCAGCAGCTTGGCCCAGCGGGGCTACACCGGGGAGCTGTTTTTT
TRBV19	TRBD2	.	TRBJ2-1	CASSTSGLAGGVLGNEQFF	TGTGCCAGTAGTACGTCGGGACTAGCGGGTGGGGTCTTGGGTAATGAGCAGTTCTTC
TRBV25-1	TRBD1	once	TRBJ2-1	CASSTSGGATYNEQFF	TGTGCCAGCAGTACATCAGGGGGCGCAACATACAATGAGCAGTTCTTC
TRBV7-6	TRBD1	once	TRBJ1-3	CASSGGTGTGNTIYF	TGTGCCAGCAGCGGCGGGACAGGGACTGGAAACACCATATATTTT
TRBV27	.	.	TRBJ2-7	CASSPGVISGYEQYF	TGTGCCAGCAGCCCTGGGGTGATAAGCGGCTACGAGCAGTACTTC
TRBV10-1	TRBD1	.	TRBJ2-3	CASSRDSSTDTQYF	TGCGCCAGCTCCCGGGACAGTAGCACAGATACGCAGTATTTT
TRBV29-1	TRBD1	.	TRBJ2-7	CSVEGDSGYEQYF	TGCAGCGTTGAAGGGGACAGCGGCTACGAGCAGTACTTC
TRBV13	.	.	TRBJ1-1	CASSSNEGYTEAFF	TGTGCCAGCAGCTCCAATGAAGGTTACACTGAAGCTTTCTTT
TRBV6-4	TRBD1	.	TRBJ2-1	CASSAGTGGYNEQFF	TGTGCCAGCAGCGCCGGGACAGGGGGCTACAATGAGCAGTTCTTC
TRBV30	TRBD1	.	TRBJ1-2	CAFLGQGVDGYTF	TGTGCCTTCCTGGGACAGGGGGTAGATGGCTACACCTTC
TRBV30	TRBD1	.	TRBJ1-5	CAWTSGTGGNQPQHF	TGTGCCTGGACCTCCGGGACAGGGGGCAATCAGCCCCAGCATTTT
TRBV5-6	.	.	TRBJ2-2	CASSLGIGGELFF	TGTGCCAGCAGCTTGGGCATTGGCGGGGAGCTGTTTTTT
TRBV6-5	.	.	TRBJ1-1	CASSYSQEGQAFF	TGTGCCAGCAGTTACTCACAAGAGGGGCAAGCTTTCTTT
TRBV27	TRBD2	once	TRBJ2-7	CASSSLTSGYYEQYF	TGTGCCAGCAGTTCACTCACTAGCGGTTACTACGAGCAGTACTTC
TRBV13	TRBD2	.	TRBJ2-3	CASTRLAGDNTQYF	TGTGCCAGCACTCGACTAGCGGGAGATAATACGCAGTATTTT
TRBV9	.	.	TRBJ1-3	CASSVGSATANIYF	TGTGCCAGCAGCGTAGGTTCCGCTACAGCTAACATATATTTT
TRBV27	.	.	TRBJ2-2	CASSPDRPTGELFF	TGTGCCAGCAGTCCAGACAGACCTACCGGGGAGCTGTTTTTT
TRBV27	.	.	TRBJ2-2	CASSRTPLTGELFF	TGTGCCAGCAGTAGGACTCCTCTCACCGGGGAGCTGTTTTTT
TRBV7-9	.	.	TRBJ2-4	CASSLTVPQGIQYF	TGTGCCAGCAGCTTGACGGTACCTCAGGGCATTCAGTACTTC
TRBV5-4	TRBD2	.	TRBJ2-1	CASSGTTNEQFF	TGTGCCAGCAGCGGGACTACCAATGAGCAGTTCTTC
TRBV9	.	.	TRBJ2-6	CASSVGANVLTF	TGTGCCAGCAGCGTAGGGGCCAACGTCCTGACTTTC
TRBV30	.	.	TRBJ1-1	CAWSWAVTEAFF	TGTGCCTGGAGTTGGGCAGTCACTGAAGCTTTCTTT
TRBV4-1	.	.	TRBJ1-2	CASSQQANIDGYTF	TGCGCCAGCAGCCAACAGGCGAATATTGATGGCTACACCTTC
TRBV29-1	TRBD1	.	TRBJ2-7	CSVGRGTGVSYEQYF	TGCAGCGTTGGTAGAGGGACAGGGGTTTCCTACGAGCAGTACTTC
TRBV2	.	.	TRBJ2-5	CATWGRRETQYF	TGTGCCACCTGGGGCCGGAGAGAGACCCAGTACTTC
TRBV7-9	.	.	TRBJ2-5	CASSFLDPAGETQYF	TGTGCCAGCAGCTTTCTGGACCCTGCGGGGGAGACCCAGTACTTC
TRBV5-4	.	.	TRBJ1-1	CASSLFGGHTEAFF	TGTGCCAGCAGCTTGTTCGGCGGCCACACTGAAGCTTTCTTT